The entry that follows covers one TCR beta chain sequence. The antigen it recognizes is unknown. Base qualities are not provided; no much larger clone lies one nucleotide away. The sample's treatment or condition, from its label and the paper: live attenuated yellow fever vaccine strain. Two biological replicates of bulk PBMCs were collected at each blood-draw timepoint. A standard Ficoll-Paque protocol was used to isolate PBMCs from peripheral blood. TriZol was used to extract RNA from bulk PBMCs, CD4 and CD8 fractions, and dextramer-positive and dextramer-negative fractions. TCR cDNA was made using 5'RACE template switching, a step that added a universal primer site and unique molecular identifiers. Priming of cDNA synthesis was performed from both the TCR alpha and TCR beta constant segments. Library amplification involved two PCR steps, and the second step added sample barcodes and sequencing adapters. Sequencing of libraries was done on Illumina HiSeq 2500 (2x100 bp) or NovaSeq (2x150 bp). In the authors' own workflow: Demultiplexing of reads and collapsing into UMI consensus sequences were performed with MIGEC, and V(D)J alignment was carried out with MiXCR. Using edgeR on replicate PBMC samples, clonotypes were called vaccine-responding if FDR was below 0.01 and the log2 fold change was above 5 up to day 15. Each bulk clonotype received a CD4 or CD8 identity based on whether the sequenced CD4 or CD8 repertoire contained that clonotype at higher abundance. The raw public reads went through TCRdb reprocessing: fastp at Q25, MiXCR clone calling, in-frame beta chains kept. Duplicate CDR3 protein sequences are folded into a single record with the most common DNA and genes. The V and J calls were not made by the authors but by TCRdb's processing. Recorded for this sample are about 360,000 distinct CDR3 sequences; about 6% of them occurred a single time. The ten largest clones represent 14% to 15% of the sample.

The source of the sample is a study of T cells after yellow fever vaccination (dated by TCRdb to between 2018 and 2021). Looking at the study overall: The SMART-Seq v4 Ultra Low Input RNA kit was used to prepare libraries from fractions with low cell numbers. Two healthy male donors, one aged 18 to 30 and one aged 30 to 40 years, made up the cohort. To follow T-cell clones before and after both primary and booster YFV17D yellow fever vaccination, bulk TCR alpha and beta repertoires underwent longitudinal sequencing. Blood was drawn at multiple timepoints before and after primary and secondary immunization, with bulk PBMC replicates and cell subsets isolated. Overall study outcomes, separate from this receptor: A small fraction of clonotypes showed up in both the CD4 and CD8 compartments, probably as a result of convergent recombination. Computational filtering was required because FACS-sorted repertoires could contain abundant contaminating clonotypes from the bulk population. The study included only a couple of donors, which limits how far the findings can be generalized. After the booster, most of the clones that had expanded following primary vaccination were detected again (roughly 96% of CD4 and roughly 90% of CD8), which suggests that memory was broadly maintained. The secondary T-cell response was weaker than the primary response but faster, peaking on day 5 instead of day 15.

From the cysteine up to the phenylalanine, the CDR3 has a length of 17 residues. Of all the DNA, just the CDR3 is kept, 51 bases in frame from base 1. As encoded in the germline V gene, CDR1 is MGHRA while CDR2 is YSYEKL. V is cut by 6 bases and J by 4 bases, and the space between the germline ends is 22 bases. The V and J segments used are TRBV4-1 and TRBJ2-1; the D gene is possibly TRBD1 or TRBD2, with 5 bases matching each. This TCR was recovered from a man in his thirties or forties who received the YFV17D yellow fever vaccine. The starting material was PBMCs, obtained 5 days after the yellow fever booster vaccination. The DNA sequence is TGCGCCAGCAGACAGGTAGCGCTTCTCCCTGGGTACAATGAGCAGTTCTTC. Its amino acids are CASRQVALLPGYNEQFF.